What follows are 14 T cell receptor beta chains derived from one specimen sequenced in a study of neurological immune-mediated disorders. TCRdb re-called the 5' RACE reads with MiXCR, one entry per CDR3 protein. The data hold about 62,000 distinct CDR3 sequences, with around 4.8% observed a single time. The sequenced sample consisted of PBMCs. Every receptor here comes from a woman aged 45-59 years with multiple sclerosis.

This clonotype was seen repeatedly, ten times or more. A read error may account for a junction end that differs from germline. The chain carries TRBV6-5 and TRBJ2-4; weak D call: TRBD2 (5 bases). Germline loops: CDR1 MNHEY, CDR2 SVGAGI. This CDR3 has 15 residues. Here the CDR3 reads CASRTRSGAKKIQYF. In DNA, the CDR3 is TGTGCCAGCAGAACTAGGAGCGGAGCCAAAAAAATTCAGTACTTC.

At least ten counts were recorded for this clonotype. The chain links TRBV29-1 to TRBJ2-1; 8 bases map to TRBD2. CDR1 and CDR2 from the germline V gene are SQVTM and ANQGSEA. V dropped 3 bases and J dropped 2; count of bases not matched to a gene: 9. The CDR3 spans 16 residues. CDR3 coding DNA: TGCAGCGTTGAGGCCCCGACTAGCGATGCCTACAATGAGCAGTTCTTC. This encodes CSVEAPTSDAYNEQFF.

By sample share, this clonotype is medium-sized. V usage is TRBV6-1 and J usage is TRBJ2-1; 9 nucleotides line up with TRBD2. The V segment lost 5 bases and the J segment 3 bases; nucleotides outside the gene matches: 5. Per the germline V gene, CDR1 is MNHNS and CDR2 is SASEGT. This CDR3 is built from 15 residues. The DNA of the CDR3 is TGTGCCAGCAGTATTAGCGGGGGAAACTACAATGAGCAGTTCTTC. This codes for CASSISGGNYNEQFF.

This clonotype showed up many times. The DNA of the CDR3 is TGCGCCAGCAGGAAGACAGGCTCCGGTTCCTATAATTCACCCCTCCACTTT. The encoded protein is CASRKTGSGSYNSPLHF. The chain employs TRBV5-1 and TRBJ1-6; tentatively, D is TRBD1 (6 bases). Trimming shortened V by 5 bases and J by 1 base, and 16 bases separated the two germline ends. The germline V gene has CDR1 SGHRS and CDR2 YFSETQ. The CDR3 length is 17 residues.

Turning to this clonotype: The junction and the germline gene differ at one end; a read error may be behind it. The chain uses TRBV12-3 or TRBV12-4 and TRBJ1-5, with TRBD1 as a possible D gene (5 bases). This CDR3 has 13 residues. The CDR3 protein is CASSAQGNQPQNF. The CDR3 coding sequence is TGTGCCAGCAGCGCCCAGGGCAATCAGCCCCAGAATTTT.

This clonotype was detected ten times or more. The CDR3 nucleotides are TGTGCCAGCAGCCAAATGGGGGCCATGAGGGGGTACACAGATACGCAGTATTTT. Translation gives CASSQMGAMRGYTDTQYF. The V gene is TRBV7-6, the J gene TRBJ2-3, with D possibly matching TRBD1 (6 bases). Germline CDR1 SGHVS, CDR2 FNYEAQ. V lost 5 bases and J lost 2, with 23 bases in between. The CDR3 sequence is 18 residues long.

This clonotype was detected ten times or more. The genes are TRBV10-3 and TRBJ2-3, with 9 bases identical to TRBD2. The V gene's germline CDR1 is ENHRY and CDR2 SYGVKD. The CDR3 length is 16 residues. J lost 2 bases, V lost 2 bases, and 5 bases had no gene match. CDR3 loop: CAISEGLAGTTDTQYF. In nucleotides, the CDR3 is TGTGCCATCAGTGAGGGTCTAGCGGGGACCACAGATACGCAGTATTTT.

This clonotype was counted many times. The genes are TRBV6-1 and TRBJ1-5; perhaps TRBD1 as D (5 bases). The V end lost 8 bases, the J end lost 6 bases, and 14 bases lay between the germline ends. Germline assignment: CDR1 MNHNS and CDR2 SASEGT. The CDR3 spans 13 residues. This CDR3 is CASVWRDGQPQHF. The CDR3 nucleotides read TGTGCCAGCGTTTGGAGGGACGGTCAGCCCCAGCATTTT.

This clonotype was found many times. The genes are TRBV6-5 and TRBJ1-2; tentatively, D is TRBD1 (5 bases). V was trimmed by 0 bases and J by 3 bases, leaving 8 bases between them. Per the germline V gene, CDR1 is MNHEY and CDR2 is SVGAGI. This CDR3 has 14 amino acids. CDR3 coding DNA: TGTGCCAGCAGTTACTCCTTAGGGGACTATGGCTACACCTTC. Translation gives CASSYSLGDYGYTF.

This clonotype was seen a few times. The genes are TRBV12-3 or TRBV12-4 and TRBJ2-3; 9 nucleotides line up with TRBD1. J gave up 2 bases and V 6 bases, and 6 bases lay outside the gene matches. The length of the CDR3 is 15 residues. In DNA form, the CDR3 reads TGTGCCAGCAGGGTGACAGGGGGGTCCACAGATACGCAGTATTTT. It specifies CASRVTGGSTDTQYF.

This clonotype has at least ten counts. V and J are TRBV12-3 or TRBV12-4 and TRBJ1-4; no definite D call. This CDR3 is built from 13 residues. Trimming cost V 3 bases and J 6 bases, with 8 bases left between them. CDR3 region: CASSFRFDEKLFF. The CDR3 DNA follows: TGTGCCAGCAGTTTCCGGTTTGATGAAAAACTGTTTTTT.

Many counts were recorded for this clonotype. V usage is TRBV7-9 and J usage is TRBJ2-7; D gene ambiguous. Trimming pared 1 base from V and 5 bases from J, leaving 15 bases between. This CDR3 is 15 amino acids long. The germline gives CDR1 SEHNR, CDR2 FQNEAQ (reference sequence). The CDR3 spells CASSLGGRVGDEQYF. DNA for the CDR3: TGTGCCAGCAGCTTAGGTGGAAGGGTCGGCGACGAGCAGTACTTC.

The V call is TRBV20-1, the J call TRBJ2-3; D might be TRBD2 (6 bases). CDR1 is DFQATT, CDR2 SNEGSKA, per germline (reference sequence). With 1 base removed from V and 8 bases from J, the gap between germline ends came to 13 bases. The CDR3 length is 13 residues. This CDR3 is CSARVGRGATQYF. CDR3 coding DNA: TGCAGTGCTAGAGTCGGGAGAGGCGCTACGCAGTATTTT.

This clonotype was recorded at least ten times. The CDR3 DNA is TGCGCCAGCAGCCGACAGGGGCTGACTGGCTACACCTTC. Translating gives CASSRQGLTGYTF. The chain uses TRBV4-1 and TRBJ1-2; 8 bases fit TRBD1. The V gene's germline CDR1 is MGHRA and CDR2 YSYEKL. J was trimmed by 7 bases and V by 4 bases; bases with no gene match: 5. The CDR3 contains 13 residues.